This is a list of T cell receptor beta chains from one sample in a study of CD8+ T cells in alopecia areata. TCRdb's copy holds only in-frame clones and misses some; the assay was immunoSEQ multiplex PCR. The sample includes about 200,000 clones, about 60% of them seen just once. The source was CD4+ T cells sorted from blood, collected at week 4, from a patient treated with tofacitinib. The source is a human donor with alopecia areata. The CDR3 runs from the conserved cysteine through the conserved F or W. A D gene is named only where the DNA matches it firmly. A row's size may be missing; if present it is once, few, many or a size class.

CASSYPSGASYEQYF | TGTGCCAGCAGTTATCCGTCAGGGGCGTCCTACGAGCAGTACTTC | TRBJ2-7 | TRBV6-5 | . | .
CATSSGANVLTF | TGTGCCACCTCCTCTGGGGCCAACGTCCTGACTTTC | TRBJ2-6 | TRBV28 | once | .
CSVSNSGTRQETQYF | TGCAGCGTTTCAAATAGCGGGACTCGTCAAGAGACCCAGTACTTC | TRBJ2-5 | TRBV29-1 | few | TRBD2
CAISGGGVYEQYF | TGTGCCATCAGTGGAGGGGGCGTCTACGAGCAGTACTTC | TRBJ2-7 | TRBV10-3 | . | TRBD1
CVWRDSGATNEKLFF | TGTGTCTGGAGGGACAGTGGGGCAACTAATGAAAAACTGTTTTTT | TRBJ1-4 | TRBV30 | . | TRBD1
CASNLTGFGQPQHF | TGCGCCAGCAACCTTACAGGGTTTGGCCAGCCCCAGCATTTT | TRBJ1-5 | TRBV10-1 | few | .
CASSLEEGETQYF | TGTGCCAGCAGCTTAGAGGAGGGCGAGACCCAGTACTTC | TRBJ2-5 | TRBV7-2 | . | .
CSVLAGVQETQYF | TGCAGCGTTTTGGCGGGGGTCCAAGAGACCCAGTACTTC | TRBJ2-5 | TRBV29-1 | . | TRBD2
CASSLEYRGWTDTQYF | TGCGCCAGCAGCTTGGAGTACAGGGGTTGGACAGATACGCAGTATTTT | TRBJ2-3 | TRBV5-1 | . | TRBD1
CAWLGTWNSPLHF | TGTGCCTGGCTTGGGACATGGAATTCACCCCTCCACTTT | TRBJ1-6 | TRBV30 | . | .
CASREGNYGYTF | TGTGCCAGCAGGGAGGGAAACTATGGCTACACCTTC | TRBJ1-2 | TRBV6-5 | . | .
CASIGPRYTEAFF | TGTGCCAGCATCGGTCCACGTTACACTGAAGCTTTCTTT | TRBJ1-1 | TRBV11-2 | . | .
CASSQVPGTTEAFF | TGTGCCAGCAGCCAAGTCCCCGGGACCACTGAAGCTTTCTTT | TRBJ1-1 | TRBV14 | few | .
CASSRQRGYEKLFF | TGTGCCAGCAGTAGACAGCGGGGATATGAAAAACTGTTTTTT | TRBJ1-4 | TRBV25-1 | . | .
CASSLTRGSEQFF | TGTGCCAGCAGCTTAACGAGGGGGAGTGAGCAGTTCTTC | TRBJ2-1 | TRBV7-9 | . | .
CASSLVEGDNEQFF | TGCGCCAGCAGCCTTGTCGAGGGGGACAATGAGCAGTTCTTC | TRBJ2-1 | TRBV5-1 | . | .
CASSTAGSYGYTF | TGTGCCAGCAGTACGGCTGGGTCCTATGGCTACACCTTC | TRBJ1-2 | TRBV2 | few | .
CAIRAPRDTGELFF | TGTGCCATCAGAGCGCCTAGGGACACCGGGGAGCTGTTTTTT | TRBJ2-2 | TRBV10-3 | few | .
CAWSVRYEQYF | TGTGCCTGGAGTGTGCGATACGAGCAGTACTTC | TRBJ2-7 | TRBV30 | few | .
CASSDSRTYNSPLHF | TGTGCCAGCAGTGACAGTAGGACCTATAATTCACCCCTCCACTTT | TRBJ1-6 | TRBV25-1 | . | .
CASSFRTGATDTQYF | TGTGCCAGCAGCTTTAGGACTGGGGCCACAGATACGCAGTATTTT | TRBJ2-3 | TRBV7-2 | few | .
CASSPSGGDNSPLHF | TGTGCCAGCAGCCCCTCAGGAGGGGATAATTCACCCCTCCACTTT | TRBJ1-6 | TRBV7-9 | . | .
CASSTRPGAVDTQYF | TGTGCCAGTAGTACTCGCCCTGGGGCAGTAGATACGCAGTATTTT | TRBJ2-3 | TRBV19 | few | .
CSVLRGATEAFF | TGCAGCGTTTTGAGGGGTGCCACTGAAGCTTTCTTT | TRBJ1-1 | TRBV29-1 | . | .
CASSCYLGTSAHSTDTQYF | TGTGCCAGCAGTTGCTACTTGGGGACTAGCGCCCATAGCACAGATACGCAGTATTTT | TRBJ2-3 | TRBV6-4 | few | TRBD2
CASSVDRGPVNEQFF | TGTGCCAGCAGCGTCGACAGGGGTCCTGTCAATGAGCAGTTCTTC | TRBJ2-1 | TRBV7-8 | . | TRBD1